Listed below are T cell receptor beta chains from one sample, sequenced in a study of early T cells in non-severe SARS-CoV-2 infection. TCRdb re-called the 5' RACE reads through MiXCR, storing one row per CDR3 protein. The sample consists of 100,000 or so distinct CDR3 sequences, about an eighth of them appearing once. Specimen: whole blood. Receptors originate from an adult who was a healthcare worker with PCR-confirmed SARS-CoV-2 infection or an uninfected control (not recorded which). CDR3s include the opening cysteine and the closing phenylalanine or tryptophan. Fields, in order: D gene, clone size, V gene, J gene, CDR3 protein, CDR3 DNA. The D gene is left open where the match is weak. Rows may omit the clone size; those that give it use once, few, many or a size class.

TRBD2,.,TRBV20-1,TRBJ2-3,CSARGLAGHTDTQYF,TGCAGTGCTAGGGGACTAGCGGGACACACAGATACGCAGTATTTT
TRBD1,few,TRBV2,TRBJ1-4,CASSDDPGQGFEKLFF,TGTGCCAGCAGTGACGACCCGGGACAGGGATTTGAAAAACTGTTTTTT
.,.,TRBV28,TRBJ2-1,CASTLGLKTPPSF,TGTGCCAGCACCTTGGGACTGAAGACCCCTCCCTCCTTC
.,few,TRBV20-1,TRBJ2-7,CSARPGLLSFEQYF,TGCAGTGCTAGACCGGGACTGTTGTCATTCGAGCAGTACTTC
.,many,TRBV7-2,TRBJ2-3,CASSLSPNVGDTQYF,TGTGCCAGCAGCTTAAGCCCCAACGTGGGAGATACGCAGTATTTT
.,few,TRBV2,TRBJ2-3,CASGGEVNTQYF,TGTGCCAGCGGGGGCGAGGTTAATACGCAGTATTTT
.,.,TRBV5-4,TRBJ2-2,CASSFDPGNGELFF,TGTGCCAGCAGCTTTGACCCCGGCAATGGGGAGCTGTTTTTT
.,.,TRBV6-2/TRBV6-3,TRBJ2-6,CASSRASSGANVLTF,TGTGCCAGCAGCCGTGCCTCTTCTGGGGCCAACGTCCTGACTTTC
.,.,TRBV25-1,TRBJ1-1,CASSEPGTEAFF,TGTGCCAGCAGTGAGCCGGGGACTGAAGCTTTCTTT
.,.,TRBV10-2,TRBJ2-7,CASRSHGVSYEQYF,TGCGCCAGTAGATCTCATGGCGTCTCCTACGAGCAGTACTTC
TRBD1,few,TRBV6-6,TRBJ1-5,CASMEPGGNQPQHF,TGTGCCAGCATGGAGCCAGGGGGAAATCAGCCCCAGCATTTT
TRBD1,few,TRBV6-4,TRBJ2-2,CASSDTGGPNTGELFF,TGTGCCAGCAGTGATACAGGGGGCCCTAACACCGGGGAGCTGTTTTTT
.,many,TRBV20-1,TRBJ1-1,CSARRDLEAFF,TGCAGTGCCAGGAGGGACCTTGAAGCTTTCTTT
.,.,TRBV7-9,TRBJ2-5,CASSLNRETQYF,TGTGCCAGCAGCTTAAACCGGGAGACCCAGTACTTC